Presented here are 32 T cell receptor beta chains from one specimen sequenced in a study of Ad26.COV2.S vaccination and SARS-CoV-2 variants. The treatment here: approximately 18 received Ad26.COV2.S at low or high dose, single or two shots; 5 received placebo; per-sample allocation not given. The study sampled participants on day 63 after the first vaccine or placebo injection. Method: immunoSEQ multiplex PCR; TCRdb's copy keeps in-frame clones and lacks some. The sample includes about 410,000 clones, about nine tenths of them seen just once. Material: peripheral blood, obtained in a trial of Ad26.COV2.S vaccine versus placebo. The source is a person between 18 and 65 years old who received the Ad26.COV2.S COVID-19 vaccine or a placebo.

This chain uses TRBV19 with TRBJ2-1; 7 bases line up with TRBD1. With 2 bases clipped from V and 6 bases from J, the junction kept 10 bases outside the gene matches. From germline, CDR1 is LNHDA and CDR2 SQIVND (reference sequence). This CDR3 has 16 amino acids. The CDR3 bases are TGTGCCAGTAGTATAAGCGACAGGGTGAGGGGCAATGAGCAGTTCTTC. Translated, it gives CASSISDRVRGNEQFF. Together with reference TRBV19 and TRBJ2-1, the CDR3 gives the full variable domain: DGGITQSPKYLFRKEGQNVTLSCEQNLNHDAMYWYRQDPGQGLRLIYYSQIVNDFQKGDIAEGYSVSREKKESFPLTVTSAQKNPTAFYLCASSISDRVRGNEQFFGPGTRLTVL.

CDR3 protein: CASSDGTGIIPAGELFF. CDR3 DNA sequence: TGTGCCAGCAGTGACGGGACGGGCATTATTCCTGCCGGGGAGCTGTTTTTT. J is TRBJ2-2 and V is TRBV25-1; D is perhaps TRBD1 or TRBD2 (5 bases each). Germline-derived CDR1 and CDR2 are MGHDK and SYGVNS. The germline V and J ends were trimmed by 3 bases and 6 bases, with 20 bases remaining between them. There are 17 residues in the CDR3.

The chain links TRBV5-1 to TRBJ2-5; D is possibly TRBD1 or TRBD2 (6 bases each). Germline V gene sequence: CDR1 SGHRS, CDR2 YFSETQ. V was pared by 5 bases and J by 3 bases, with 17 bases between. CDR3 size: 15 residues. CDR3 nucleotide sequence: TGCGCCAGCAGTCCCAGGGGCTGGGGGGAAGAGACCCAGTACTTC. It encodes CASSPRGWGEETQYF.

The CDR3 sequence: CASSLEGPNTEAFF. CDR3 sequence (DNA): TGTGCCAGCAGCTTAGAGGGCCCGAACACTGAAGCTTTCTTT. The J gene is TRBJ1-1, the V gene TRBV7-2; no clear D. Trimming removed 1 base from V and 1 base from J, with 7 bases in between. This CDR3 spans 14 amino acids. CDR1 is SGHTA, CDR2 FQGNSA, per germline.

A single count supports this clone. The chain couples TRBV9 to TRBJ1-1, with D possibly matching TRBD1 (6 bases). CDR1 SGDLS and CDR2 YYNGEE come from the germline V gene. V shed 3 bases and J shed 4 bases, with 10 bases lying between them. The CDR3 runs 13 residues. CDR3 sequence (DNA): TGTGCCAGCAGCGCCACGGGGGCCACTGAAGCTTTCTTT. Amino acids: CASSATGATEAFF. Full variable domain (missing parts from reference TRBV9 and TRBJ1-1): DSGVTQTPKHLITATGQRVTLRCSPRSGDLSVYWYQQSLDQGLQFLIQYYNGEERAKGNILERFSAQQFPDLHSELNLSSLELGDSALYFCASSATGATEAFFGQGTRLTVV.

This chain's CDR3 is CASSYYQSGTQYF. The CDR3 bases are TGTGCCAGCAGCTACTACCAATCAGGGACCCAGTACTTC. The chain carries TRBV27 and TRBJ2-5; D is unresolved. Trimming shortened V by 6 bases and J by 7 bases, and 15 bases separated the two germline ends. This CDR3 contains 13 residues. Germline CDR1 and CDR2: MNHEY and SMNVEV (reference sequence).

This clone was picked up a small number of times. The chain has TRBV11-3 and TRBJ2-2, with TRBD1 as a possible D gene (6 bases). The germline gives CDR1 SGHNT, CDR2 YENEEA. V was clipped by 4 bases and J by 4 bases, with 10 bases between them. CDR3 length equals 14 residues. This CDR3 is CASSSGARTGELFF. The CDR3 nucleotides read TGTGCCAGCAGCTCAGGGGCGCGCACCGGGGAGCTGTTTTTT.

The genes are TRBV5-1 and TRBJ1-4; the D gene is possibly TRBD1 (6 bases). The CDR3 is 14 amino acids. The V gene's germline CDR1 is SGHRS and CDR2 YFSETQ. V shed 4 bases and J shed 3 bases, with 10 bases lying between them. CDR3 sequence reads: CASSPGAPNEKLFF. The CDR3 coding sequence is TGCGCCAGCAGCCCAGGGGCCCCTAATGAAAAACTGTTTTTT.

The chain carries TRBV30 and TRBJ2-1; D remains unclear. CDR1 and CDR2 from the germline V gene are GTSNPN and SVGIG (reference sequence). This CDR3 has 13 residues. V gave up 0 bases and J gave up 9 bases, with 12 bases separating them. The CDR3 loop is CAWSVGPAVEQFF. CDR3 sequence (DNA): TGTGCCTGGAGTGTAGGCCCGGCGGTTGAGCAGTTCTTC. Based on the CDR3 plus reference TRBV30 and TRBJ2-1, the full variable domain is SQTIHQWPATLVQPVGSPLSLECTVEGTSNPNLYWYRQAAGRGLQLLFYSVGIGQISSEVPQNLSASRPQDRQFILSSKKLLLSDSGFYLCAWSVGPAVEQFFGPGTRLTVL.

The chain has TRBV11-3 and TRBJ2-1; D is possibly TRBD2 (6 bases). V shed 3 bases and J shed 6 bases, with 9 bases lying between them. Germline CDR1 SGHNT, CDR2 YENEEA. The CDR3 runs to 13 residues. CDR3 protein: CASSLGGINEQFF. The DNA for the CDR3 is TGTGCCAGCAGCTTGGGGGGTATCAATGAGCAGTTCTTC.

The chain is built from TRBV7-9 and TRBJ2-5, with D possibly matching TRBD2 (5 bases). V lost 6 bases and J lost 5, with 16 bases in between. CDR1 and CDR2 (germline): SEHNR, FQNEAQ (reference sequence). This CDR3 has 14 residues. The CDR3 sequence is CASSSWEPTETQYF. The CDR3 nucleotides read TGTGCCAGCAGTTCGTGGGAGCCGACGGAGACCCAGTACTTC.

The chain recombines TRBV7-9 with TRBJ2-7; 8 bases map to TRBD1. Germline trimming cut 5 bases from V and 0 bases from J; bases unmatched to any gene: 9. Germline CDR1 reads SEHNR; CDR2 reads FQNEAQ (reference sequence). The CDR3 length is 16 residues. DNA of the CDR3: TGTGCCAGCAGCCCCCCCCGGACAGGGATCTCCTACGAGCAGTACTTC. This sequence encodes CASSPPRTGISYEQYF.

The J gene is TRBJ2-7, the V gene TRBV30; 9 nucleotides align to TRBD2. Germline CDR1 is GTSNPN and CDR2 is SVGIG (reference sequence). This CDR3 is built from 18 residues. The V gene end was trimmed by 2 bases and the J gene end by 4 bases; junction bases not matched to a gene: 18. This chain's CDR3 is CAWSTKIRSGRMSYEQYF. In DNA, the CDR3 is TGTGCCTGGAGTACCAAGATACGAAGCGGGAGGATGAGTTACGAGCAGTACTTC.

The chain carries TRBV5-1 and TRBJ2-1; 8 bases are a match to TRBD1. The trim removed 4 bases at V and 7 bases at J, leaving 7 bases unmatched. Germline CDR1 and CDR2: SGHRS and YFSETQ. The CDR3 is made up of 14 amino acids. The CDR3 coding sequence is TGCGCCAGCAGCACCGGACAGGGAAGTAATGAGCAGTTCTTC. This sequence encodes CASSTGQGSNEQFF.

The chain carries TRBV2 and TRBJ2-1; TRBD1 agrees at 8 bases. The germline V gene has CDR1 SNHLY and CDR2 FYNNEI. The CDR3 runs 14 residues. V shed 6 bases and J 6 bases; nucleotides not matched to a gene: 7. The CDR3 region is CASRVGQAINEQFF. Here the CDR3 DNA reads TGTGCCAGCAGGGTGGGACAGGCAATCAATGAGCAGTTCTTC.

The count of this clone is one. The rearrangement joins TRBV3-1 (or the pseudogene TRBV3-2) to TRBJ2-1; 7 bases match TRBD2. Germline V CDR1 and CDR2: LGHDT, YNNKEL (reference sequence). V lost 0 bases to trimming and J lost 11 bases; unmatched junction nucleotides: 16. CDR3 length equals 17 residues. The CDR3 loop reads CASSQDTFGGSGPQQFF. The CDR3 DNA follows: TGTGCCAGCAGCCAAGATACCTTCGGGGGTAGCGGGCCCCAGCAGTTCTTC.

The chain combines TRBV11-3 with TRBJ1-1, with D maybe TRBD1 (5 bases). This CDR3 region has 16 residues. Germline CDR1 is SGHNT and CDR2 is YENEEA. The V gene lost 2 bases and the J gene lost 8 bases, with 21 bases spanning the gap. The CDR3 sequence is CASSLPGREFRREAFF. The CDR3 DNA reads as TGTGCCAGCAGCTTACCAGGGAGAGAGTTTCGGAGGGAAGCTTTCTTT.

This CDR3 reads CAWRGEVGTGNYNEQFF. In DNA form, the CDR3 reads TGTGCCTGGAGAGGGGAGGTAGGGACAGGGAATTACAATGAGCAGTTCTTC. This chain links TRBV30 with TRBJ2-1; TRBD1 matches 9 bases. Looked up from germline, CDR1 is GTSNPN and CDR2 is SVGIG (reference sequence). V shed 3 bases and J 4 bases; nucleotides not matched to a gene: 13. The CDR3 contains 17 residues.

The chain recombines TRBV4-3 with TRBJ2-7, with D maybe TRBD2 (7 bases). V shed 0 bases and J shed 5 bases, with 11 bases lying between them. Per the germline V gene, CDR1 is LGHNA and CDR2 is YSLEER. This CDR3 spans 14 amino acids. CDR3 in amino acids: CASSQERGLDEQYF. CDR3 coding DNA: TGCGCCAGCAGCCAAGAGCGGGGGCTGGACGAGCAGTACTTC.

The chain recombines TRBV18 with TRBJ2-1; D not resolved. V was pared by 4 bases and J by 8 bases, with 12 bases between. Looked up from germline, CDR1 is KGHSH and CDR2 is LQKENI. CDR3 length: 13 amino acids. CDR3 coding DNA: TGTGCCAGCTCACAAAACTCTAGGGATGAGCAGTTCTTC. Translated, it gives CASSQNSRDEQFF.

The chain has TRBV5-6 and TRBJ2-1; 9 nucleotides match TRBD2. V trimming: 1 base; J trimming: 9 bases; junction bases outside the gene matches: 5. CDR3 size: 14 residues. Germline assignment: CDR1 SGHDT and CDR2 YYEEEE. CDR3 loop: CASSLPSGTGEQFF. The CDR3 bases are TGTGCCAGCAGCTTGCCTAGCGGGACCGGTGAGCAGTTCTTC.

The chain uses TRBV5-6 and TRBJ2-4; D is unclear. CDR3 length: 15 residues. Germline V gene sequence: CDR1 SGHDT, CDR2 YYEEEE. The V end lost 2 bases, the J end lost 3 bases, and 12 bases lay between the germline ends. Here the CDR3 DNA reads TGTGCCAGCAGCTTACCCAGGCAACTCAAAAACATTCAGTACTTC. It encodes CASSLPRQLKNIQYF.

In its sample, this clone was seen a few times. V usage is TRBV24-1 and J usage is TRBJ2-3; 11 nucleotides line up with TRBD2. Germline values: CDR1 KGHDR, CDR2 SFDVKD. V lost 1 base, J lost 2 bases, and 1 base stayed unmatched. The CDR3 runs to 16 residues. In DNA, the CDR3 is TGTGCCACCAGTGATTTACTAGCGGGAGACACAGATACGCAGTATTTT. It yields the protein CATSDLLAGDTDTQYF.

This chain joins TRBV2 and TRBJ1-5; D is unclear. This CDR3 has 14 amino acids. The germline gives CDR1 SNHLY, CDR2 FYNNEI. Trimming shortened V by 6 bases and J by 4 bases, and 13 bases separated the two germline ends. CDR3 in DNA: TGTGCCAGCAGGACCTTCGGCGGTAATCAGCCCCAGCATTTT. Residues: CASRTFGGNQPQHF.

V usage is TRBV18 and J usage is TRBJ1-3, with D hard to call. This CDR3 has 21 amino acids. In germline, CDR1 is KGHSH, CDR2 LQKENI. The V gene lost 3 bases and the J gene lost 0 bases, with 27 bases spanning the gap. In DNA, the CDR3 is TGTGCCAGCTCACCTCCCGGATTGGGAAGGAGGAACATGTACTCTGGAAACACCATATATTTT. Its protein is CASSPPGLGRRNMYSGNTIYF.

This clone was found a few times. The chain carries TRBV5-5 and TRBJ1-6, with D possibly being TRBD1 (6 bases). Germline V CDR1 and CDR2: SGHKS, YYEKEE (reference sequence). The V end lost 4 bases, the J end lost 7 bases, and 15 bases lay between the germline ends. The CDR3 runs to 15 residues. The CDR3 loop is CASSRDRLGNSPLHF. The CDR3 coding sequence is TGTGCCAGCAGCAGAGACAGGTTGGGAAATTCACCCCTCCACTTT.

To note about this clone: In the same sample, other DNA sequences code for this CDR3. The DNA of the CDR3 is TGTGCCAGCAGCGTAGGTGGCGGGAGCCCCTACGAGCAGTACTTC. This codes for CASSVGGGSPYEQYF. The rearrangement uses TRBV9 and TRBJ2-7, with 7 bases lining up with TRBD2. The junction had 5 bases not matched to a gene; V was cut back by 0 bases and J by 2 bases. This CDR3 has 15 residues. Germline lookup yields CDR1 SGDLS and CDR2 YYNGEE. The full variable domain, its missing parts supplied by reference TRBV9 and TRBJ2-7, is DSGVTQTPKHLITATGQRVTLRCSPRSGDLSVYWYQQSLDQGLQFLIQYYNGEERAKGNILERFSAQQFPDLHSELNLSSLELGDSALYFCASSVGGGSPYEQYFGPGTRLTVT.

The gene calls are TRBV24-1 and TRBJ2-1; D may match TRBD1 or TRBD2 (5 bases each). CDR1 KGHDR and CDR2 SFDVKD come from the germline V gene. The CDR3 is made up of 12 amino acids. V was cut by 9 bases and J by 4 bases, with 9 bases left in between. The CDR3 loop reads CATGGPYNEQFF. DNA for the CDR3: TGTGCCACCGGGGGACCTTACAATGAGCAGTTCTTC.

V usage is TRBV9 and J usage is TRBJ1-2, with TRBD1 as a possible D gene (5 bases). Germline V CDR1 and CDR2: SGDLS, YYNGEE. V was shortened by 0 bases and J by 4 bases, with 10 bases between the two germline ends. The CDR3 is 14 residues long. The CDR3 spells CASSVGRGAYGYTF. CDR3 bases: TGTGCCAGCAGCGTAGGTAGGGGTGCCTATGGCTACACCTTC.

This rearrangement joins TRBV18 to TRBJ1-5; D possibly corresponds to TRBD1 (5 bases). Germline CDR1 and CDR2: KGHSH and LQKENI. V lost 6 bases to trimming and J lost 0 bases, with 15 bases between them. This CDR3 has 16 amino acids. CDR3 sequence reads: CASSLGAAYSNQPQHF. The CDR3 DNA is TGTGCCAGCTCCCTCGGGGCGGCATATAGCAATCAGCCCCAGCATTTT.

This clone was counted once. This chain uses TRBV30 with TRBJ2-7; possible D gene TRBD2, 7 bases. The germline CDR1 and CDR2 sequences are GTSNPN and SVGIG (reference sequence). CDR3 length: 15 residues. V lost 0 bases and J lost 6, with 18 bases in between. The CDR3, as DNA: TGTGCCTGGAGTGTATTCCGGGGGGCGAAGGTCGAGCAGTACTTC. It yields the protein CAWSVFRGAKVEQYF.

Note on this clone: Relative to the germline gene, one junction end is altered; a read error may explain this. This sample also contains other DNA sequences that code for the same CDR3. The CDR3 sequence: CASSVDSTGDRYF. The CDR3 DNA is TGTGCCAGCAGTGTAGACTCGACAGGCGATCGGTACTTC. This chain uses TRBV9 with TRBJ2-7, with a weak D call TRBD1 (6 bases). This CDR3 comprises 13 residues. The V gene's germline CDR1 is SGDLS and CDR2 YYNGEE.